These 19 T cell receptor beta chains originate from one sample sequenced in a study of T cells expressing NK-cell markers. TCRdb re-called the 5' RACE reads and shows each CDR3 protein once, DNA omitted. The sample holds 400,000 to 450,000 distinct CDR3 sequences. The sequenced sample was blood T cells: a sorted CD56 or NKG2C T cell subset, CD4+ or CD8+ T cells, or bulk PBMC T cells (not recorded which). The receptors stem from a woman aged 18-70 years in good health.

The chain carries TRBV12-3 or TRBV12-4 and TRBJ2-1; TCRdb picks TRBD1, but there is no DNA to check that call. This CDR3 region has 16 residues. The CDR3 sequence: CASSPRPRQGYNEQFF.

This chain uses TRBV29-1 with TRBJ1-1. The CDR3 has 12 residues. CDR1 and CDR2 from the germline V gene are SQVTM and ANQGSEA. CDR3 residues: CSVAAGNTEAFF.

J is TRBJ2-1 and V is TRBV29-1; the D call from TCRdb, TRBD2, cannot be confirmed without DNA. From germline, CDR1 is SQVTM and CDR2 ANQGSEA. CDR3 length: 17 residues. CDR3 loop: CSIGGLRTSGLYNEQFF.

This sequence joins TRBV5-4 and TRBJ2-7. This CDR3 spans 12 amino acids. CDR1 is SGHNT, CDR2 YYREEE, per germline (reference sequence). CDR3 amino acids: CASSARGGEQYF.

This sequence joins TRBV12-3 or TRBV12-4 and TRBJ2-2; there is no DNA to check the TCRdb D call of TRBD1. CDR3 length: 15 amino acids. The CDR3 protein is CASSWGTGDTGELFF.

V gene TRBV20-1 combines with J gene TRBJ1-2; lacking DNA, the TRBD1 call made by TCRdb goes unchecked. This CDR3 has 15 residues. The germline V gene has CDR1 DFQATT and CDR2 SNEGSKA (reference sequence). This CDR3 reads CSAGQGRGSGYGYTF.

The chain recombines TRBV27 with TRBJ2-3; the TCRdb call, TRBD1, lacks DNA for checking. In germline, CDR1 is MNHEY, CDR2 SMNVEV (reference sequence). The CDR3 runs 16 residues. CDR3: CASSLSTGLGTDTQYF.

The chain carries TRBV7-9 and TRBJ2-1; TCRdb names TRBD1, which stays unverified in the absence of DNA. Germline lookup yields CDR1 SEHNR and CDR2 FQNEAQ (reference sequence). The CDR3 sequence is 16 residues long. This CDR3 is CASSFPDRYSYNEQFF. The full variable domain, rest sourced from reference TRBV7-9 and TRBJ2-1, is DTGVSQNPRHKITKRGQNVTFRCDPISEHNRLYWYRQTLGQGPEFLTYFQNEAQLEKSRLLSDRFSAERPKGSFSTLEIQRTEQGDSAMYLCASSFPDRYSYNEQFFGPGTRLTVL.

This chain joins TRBV29-1 and TRBJ2-7; TCRdb picks TRBD2, but there is no DNA to check that call. Germline CDR1 is SQVTM and CDR2 is ANQGSEA. The CDR3 is made up of 14 amino acids. The CDR3 protein is CSGAVGEEGYEQYF.

The rearrangement links TRBV6-2 or TRBV6-3 to TRBJ2-6; as DNA is missing, the TRBD1 call by TCRdb cannot be tested. CDR1 and CDR2 from the germline V gene are MNHEY and SVGEGT. This CDR3 contains 15 residues. This chain's CDR3 is CASTGSHSGANVLTF.

This chain joins TRBV12-3 or TRBV12-4 and TRBJ1-3; the D call of TRBD1 rests on TCRdb alone, since no DNA is present to check it. This CDR3 comprises 11 residues. The CDR3 loop reads CASSSTRDRTF.

The chain combines TRBV12-3 or TRBV12-4 with TRBJ1-3. The CDR3 is 15 amino acids. The CDR3 here is CASSFWTGKGNTIYF.

The chain employs TRBV20-1 and TRBJ2-1; TCRdb's D call of TRBD2 is untestable without DNA. The CDR3 extends over 14 amino acids. Looked up from germline, CDR1 is DFQATT and CDR2 is SNEGSKA (reference sequence). The CDR3 sequence: CSARSPAENFEQFF.

The chain links TRBV7-9 to TRBJ1-2; TCRdb names TRBD1, which stays unverified in the absence of DNA. CDR3 length equals 15 residues. In germline, CDR1 is SEHNR, CDR2 FQNEAQ (reference sequence). CDR3 region: CASSSPQGPYYGYTF.

The CDR3 here is CASSQASGQHTGELFF. V and J are TRBV4-2 and TRBJ2-2; TCRdb indicates TRBD1, and absent DNA this call remains unverified. Germline V lookup: CDR1 LGHNA, CDR2 YNFKEQ. This CDR3 comprises 16 residues.

The chain uses TRBV7-9 and TRBJ2-7. The CDR3 totals 11 residues. The V gene's germline CDR1 is SEHNR and CDR2 FQNEAQ (reference sequence). CDR3 protein: CASSQTNEQYF. Looking up the rest from reference TRBV7-9 and TRBJ2-7 gives the full variable domain: DTGVSQNPRHKITKRGQNVTFRCDPISEHNRLYWYRQTLGQGPEFLTYFQNEAQLEKSRLLSDRFSAERPKGSFSTLEIQRTEQGDSAMYLCASSQTNEQYFGPGTRLTVT.

The CDR3 loop is CATMPEGKNIQYF. This rearrangement joins TRBV11-2 to TRBJ2-4; the D gene TCRdb calls, TRBD2, cannot be checked with no DNA. Germline V gene data show CDR1 as SGHAT and CDR2 as FQNNGV. The CDR3 contains 13 residues.

This chain connects TRBV2 to TRBJ1-5; TCRdb gives TRBD1 as the D gene, but with no DNA this cannot be confirmed. There are 15 residues in the CDR3. CDR1 is SNHLY, CDR2 FYNNEI, per germline. The CDR3 loop reads CASSRQGLSNQPQHF.

The gene calls are TRBV19 and TRBJ2-3; the D gene TCRdb calls, TRBD1, cannot be checked with no DNA. CDR3 size: 14 residues. Germline V lookup: CDR1 LNHDA, CDR2 SQIVND (reference sequence). CDR3 in amino acids: CASTGRGNTDTQYF.